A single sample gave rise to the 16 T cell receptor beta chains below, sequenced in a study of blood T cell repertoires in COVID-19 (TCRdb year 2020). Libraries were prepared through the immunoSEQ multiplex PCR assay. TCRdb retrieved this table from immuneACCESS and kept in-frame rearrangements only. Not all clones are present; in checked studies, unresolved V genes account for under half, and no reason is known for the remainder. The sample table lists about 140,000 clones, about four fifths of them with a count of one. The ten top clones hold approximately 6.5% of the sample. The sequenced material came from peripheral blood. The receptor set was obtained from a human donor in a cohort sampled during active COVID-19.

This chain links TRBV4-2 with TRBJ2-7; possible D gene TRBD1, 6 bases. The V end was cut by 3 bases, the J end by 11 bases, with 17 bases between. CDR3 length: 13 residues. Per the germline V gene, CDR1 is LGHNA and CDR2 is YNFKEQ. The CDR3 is CASSQADRSGEYF. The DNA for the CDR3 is TGTGCCAGCAGCCAGGCCGACAGGTCCGGTGAGTACTTC.

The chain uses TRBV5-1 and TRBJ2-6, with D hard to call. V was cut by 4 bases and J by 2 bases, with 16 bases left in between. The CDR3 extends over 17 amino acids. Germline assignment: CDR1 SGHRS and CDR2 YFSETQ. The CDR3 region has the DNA TGCGCCAGCAGCCGGAGTTTGGAAAGGACTGGGGCCAACGTCCTGACTTTC. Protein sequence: CASSRSLERTGANVLTF. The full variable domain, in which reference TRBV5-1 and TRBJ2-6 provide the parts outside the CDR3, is KAGVTQTPRYLIKTRGQQVTLSCSPISGHRSVSWYQQTPGQGLQFLFEYFSETQRNKGNFPGRFSGRQFSNSRSEMNVSTLELGDSALYLCASSRSLERTGANVLTFGAGSRLTVL.

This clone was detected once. The CDR3 DNA reads as TGTGCCAGTAGGATGGAGGGAAGGCTATCCAAAAACATTCAGTACTTC. Amino acid sequence: CASRMEGRLSKNIQYF. The V gene is TRBV19, the J gene TRBJ2-4, with TRBD2 as a possible D gene (6 bases). This CDR3 has 16 amino acids. Germline V CDR1 and CDR2: LNHDA, SQIVND (reference sequence). Trimming took off 6 bases at V and 2 bases at J, with 17 bases between the two ends. Combining the CDR3 with reference TRBV19 and TRBJ2-4 gives the whole variable domain DGGITQSPKYLFRKEGQNVTLSCEQNLNHDAMYWYRQDPGQGLRLIYYSQIVNDFQKGDIAEGYSVSREKKESFPLTVTSAQKNPTAFYLCASRMEGRLSKNIQYFGAGTRLSVL.

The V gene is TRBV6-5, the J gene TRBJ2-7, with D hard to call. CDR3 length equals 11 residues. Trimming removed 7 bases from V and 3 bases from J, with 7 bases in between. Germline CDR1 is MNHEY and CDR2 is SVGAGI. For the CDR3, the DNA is TGTGCCAGCACCTCCCTCTACGAGCAGTACTTC. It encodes CASTSLYEQYF.

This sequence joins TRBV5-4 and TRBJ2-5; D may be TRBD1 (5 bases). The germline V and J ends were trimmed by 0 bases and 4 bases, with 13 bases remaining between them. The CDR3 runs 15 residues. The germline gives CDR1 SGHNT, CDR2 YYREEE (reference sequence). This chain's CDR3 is CASSLASGQGETQYF. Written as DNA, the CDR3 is TGTGCCAGCAGCTTGGCCTCGGGCCAGGGAGAGACCCAGTACTTC.

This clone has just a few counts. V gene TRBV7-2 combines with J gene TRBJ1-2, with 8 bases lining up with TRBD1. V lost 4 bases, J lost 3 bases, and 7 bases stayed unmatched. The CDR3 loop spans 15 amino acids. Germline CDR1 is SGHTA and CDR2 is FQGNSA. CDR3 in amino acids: CASSSRTGNYYGYTF. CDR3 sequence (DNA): TGTGCCAGCAGCTCACGGACAGGGAACTACTATGGCTACACCTTC.

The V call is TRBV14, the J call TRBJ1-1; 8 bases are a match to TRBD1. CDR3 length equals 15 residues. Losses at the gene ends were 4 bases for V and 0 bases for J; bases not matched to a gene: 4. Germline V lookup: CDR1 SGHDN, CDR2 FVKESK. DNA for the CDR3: TGTGCCAGCAGCCCCTACAGGGGGATGAACACTGAAGCTTTCTTT. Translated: CASSPYRGMNTEAFF.

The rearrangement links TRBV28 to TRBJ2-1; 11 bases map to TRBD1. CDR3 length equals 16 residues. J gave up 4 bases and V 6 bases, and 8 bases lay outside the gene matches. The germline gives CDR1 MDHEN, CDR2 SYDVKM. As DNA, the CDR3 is TGTGCCAGCAGCGTCGTAGGACAGGGGGCTTACAATGAGCAGTTCTTC. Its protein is CASSVVGQGAYNEQFF. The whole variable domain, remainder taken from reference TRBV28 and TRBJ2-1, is DVKVTQSSRYLVKRTGEKVFLECVQDMDHENMFWYRQDPGLGLRLIYFSYDVKMKEKGDIPEGYSVSREKKERFSLILESASTNQTSMYLCASSVVGQGAYNEQFFGPGTRLTVL.

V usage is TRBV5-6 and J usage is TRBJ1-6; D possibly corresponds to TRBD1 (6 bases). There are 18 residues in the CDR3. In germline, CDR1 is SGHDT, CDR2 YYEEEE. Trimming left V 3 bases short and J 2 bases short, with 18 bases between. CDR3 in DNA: TGTGCCAGCAGCTCCCCCTCGGTAACAGGGACCTATAATTCACCCCTCCACTTT. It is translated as CASSSPSVTGTYNSPLHF.

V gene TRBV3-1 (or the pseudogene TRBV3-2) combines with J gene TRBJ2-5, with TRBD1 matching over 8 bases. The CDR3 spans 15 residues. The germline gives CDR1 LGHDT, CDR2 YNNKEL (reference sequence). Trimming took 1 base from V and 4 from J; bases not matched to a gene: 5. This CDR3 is CASSQASGGVETQYF. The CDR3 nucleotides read TGTGCCAGCAGCCAAGCCTCAGGGGGCGTAGAGACCCAGTACTTC.

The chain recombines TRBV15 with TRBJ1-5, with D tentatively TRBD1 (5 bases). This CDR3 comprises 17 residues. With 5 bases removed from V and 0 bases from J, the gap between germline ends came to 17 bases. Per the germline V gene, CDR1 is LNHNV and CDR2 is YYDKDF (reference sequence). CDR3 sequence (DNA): TGTGCCACCAGCGGAGTCAGGGAAATCTATAGCAATCAGCCCCAGCATTTT. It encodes CATSGVREIYSNQPQHF.

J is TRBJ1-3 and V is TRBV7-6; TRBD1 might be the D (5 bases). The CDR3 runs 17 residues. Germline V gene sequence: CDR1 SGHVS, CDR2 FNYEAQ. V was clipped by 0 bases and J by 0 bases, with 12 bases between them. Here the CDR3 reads CASSLAGGGVSGNTIYF. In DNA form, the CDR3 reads TGTGCCAGCAGCTTAGCCGGGGGTGGGGTCTCTGGAAACACCATATATTTT.

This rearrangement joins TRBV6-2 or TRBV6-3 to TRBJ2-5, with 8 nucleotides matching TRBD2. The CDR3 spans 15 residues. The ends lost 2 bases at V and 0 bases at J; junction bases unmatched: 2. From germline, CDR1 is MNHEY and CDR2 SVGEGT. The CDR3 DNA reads TGTGCCAGCAGTTACGGCGGGGGGTACCAAGAGACCCAGTACTTC. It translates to CASSYGGGYQETQYF.

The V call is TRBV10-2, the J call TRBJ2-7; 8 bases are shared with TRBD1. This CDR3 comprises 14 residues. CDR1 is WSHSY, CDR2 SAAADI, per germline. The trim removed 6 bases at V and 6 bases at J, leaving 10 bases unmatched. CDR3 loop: CASRGRTGPSEQYF. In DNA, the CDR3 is TGCGCCAGCAGAGGACGGACAGGGCCCTCCGAGCAGTACTTC.

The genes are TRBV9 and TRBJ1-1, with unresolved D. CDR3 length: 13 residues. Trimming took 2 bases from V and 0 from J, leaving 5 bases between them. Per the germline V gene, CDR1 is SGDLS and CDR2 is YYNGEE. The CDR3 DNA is TGTGCCAGCAGCGTGAGTTTGAACACTGAAGCTTTCTTT. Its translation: CASSVSLNTEAFF.

The CDR3 here is CASSQGVGGLSQETQYF. In DNA, the CDR3 is TGTGCCAGCAGCCAAGGTGTCGGCGGACTATCCCAAGAGACCCAGTACTTC. This chain links TRBV3-1 (or the pseudogene TRBV3-2) with TRBJ2-5; tentatively, D is TRBD2 (6 bases). V was pared by 1 base and J by 1 base, with 16 bases between. Germline loops: CDR1 LGHDT, CDR2 YNNKEL (reference sequence). The CDR3 extends over 17 amino acids.